This entry lists 5 T cell receptor beta chains sequenced from one sample in a study of identical twins. TCRdb reanalysed the 5' RACE reads using MiXCR and keeps one entry per CDR3 protein. This sample yields 450,000 to 650,000 distinct CDR3 sequences, of which roughly 15% are seen a single time; roughly 0.46% belongs to the top ten. These data also formed part of another study, on yellow fever vaccine responses in identical twins.

Sequenced input: CD4+ T cells sorted from blood. These receptors all stem from a young woman in good health.

J is TRBJ2-1 and V is TRBV20-1, with 8 bases matching TRBD2. The CDR3 has 14 residues. The trim removed 6 bases at V and 2 bases at J, leaving 6 bases unmatched. Germline assignment: CDR1 DFQATT and CDR2 SNEGSKA (reference sequence). This chain's CDR3 is CSATAGAAYNEQFF. For the CDR3, the DNA is TGCAGTGCAACAGCGGGAGCTGCCTACAATGAGCAGTTCTTC.

The chain has TRBV19 and TRBJ1-1; the D is unclear. CDR3 size: 13 residues. Trimming shortened V by 9 bases and J by 3 bases, and 14 bases separated the two germline ends. Germline lookup yields CDR1 LNHDA and CDR2 SQIVND (reference sequence). CDR3: CASHPAGYTEAFF. The CDR3 region has the DNA TGTGCCAGCCATCCCGCGGGGTACACTGAAGCTTTCTTT.

This clonotype came up a few times. The chain employs TRBV7-9 and TRBJ2-1; the D gene could be TRBD1 or TRBD2 (5 bases each). The V end lost 7 bases, the J end lost 0 bases, and 16 bases lay between the germline ends. The CDR3 is 16 amino acids. Looked up from germline, CDR1 is SEHNR and CDR2 is FQNEAQ (reference sequence). This CDR3 is CASTPAGTTSYNEQFF. CDR3 DNA sequence: TGTGCCAGCACCCCTGCCGGGACGACCTCCTACAATGAGCAGTTCTTC.

The chain uses TRBV6-9 and TRBJ2-7; the match to TRBD1 covers 7 bases. This CDR3 has 14 residues. Trimming took 8 bases from V and 3 from J; bases not matched to a gene: 10. The germline V gene has CDR1 MNHGY and CDR2 SVAAGI. The CDR3 here is CASERQGLSYEQYV. The CDR3 bases are TGTGCCAGCGAAAGACAGGGTCTTAGCTACGAGCAGTACGTC.

This clonotype has a handful of counts. The CDR3 DNA reads TGTGCCAGCAGTGGGGAACAGGGGGCTGTCAATCAGCCCCAGCATTTT. It yields the protein CASSGEQGAVNQPQHF. The chain uses TRBV6-1 and TRBJ1-5, with 9 bases lining up with TRBD1. Germline assignment: CDR1 MNHNS and CDR2 SASEGT. V lost 4 bases, J lost 3 bases, and 7 bases stayed unmatched. There are 16 residues in the CDR3.